This TCR beta chain was recovered during a study of shared clonotypes between healthy human individuals. TCRdb keeps only in-frame clones here, not all; method: immunoSEQ multiplex PCR. The profile shows 2 million to 2.5 million clones, about 90% of them singletons. CDR3 length: 17 amino acids. Material: naive CD4+ T cells from PBMCs. Described subset: CD45RA+ positively selected. This TCR came from a man aged 18-30 years in good health. Some clones in this sample may be carry-over from other donors' samples. The gene calls are TRBV21-1 and TRBJ2-7; the table's D call, TRBD1, was not checked against the DNA. TRBV21-1 is flagged as a pseudogene. The CDR3 is CASVSGPRQGRDYEQYF. DNA for the CDR3: TGTGCCAGCGTAAGTGGGCCCCGACAGGGAAGAGACTACGAGCAGTACTTC.